The entry below describes one TCR beta chain. There are 12 residues in the CDR3. The germline CDR1 and CDR2 sequences are MDHEN and SYDVKM. Trimming took off 7 bases at V and 6 bases at J, with 12 bases between the two ends. The data are from a study of blood T cell repertoires in COVID-19. Authors' data handling: Amplification of reference gene primers was used by the study to estimate nucleated cell counts. The repertoire was sequenced with immunoSEQ multiplex PCR; TCRdb's copy has only in-frame clones and lacks some. That table supplies the V and J calls and clone size; D and trimming were determined from the DNA. Of approximately 90,000 clones in the sample, more than 70% were seen once.

This TCR was recovered from a human donor with acute or convalescent COVID-19. The donor label of this sample is uncertain. The sequenced material came from peripheral blood. The chain combines TRBV28 with TRBJ1-1; no definite D call. The CDR3 protein is CASTSTEPEAFF. CDR3 in DNA: TGTGCCAGCACCTCGACTGAACCTGAAGCTTTCTTT.